This is a list of T cell receptor beta chains from one sample in a study of memory CD4+ T cells and cytomegalovirus serostatus. Generated by immunoSEQ multiplex PCR, the TCRdb table keeps only in-frame clones and is missing some. The top ten hold roughly 5.2% of the sample, which has more than 35,000 clones, roughly 85% seen once. Material for sequencing was memory CD4+ T cells from blood. These receptors originate from an adult in good health and CMV-seropositive. Both conserved end residues are part of each CDR3. Fields, in order: V gene, D gene, clone size, J gene, CDR3 DNA, CDR3 protein. A D gene is named only where the DNA matches it firmly. Clone size is stated in some rows and not others, as once, few, many or a class when expanded.

>TRBV23-1|-|-|TRBJ1-3
TGCGCCAGCAGTCAATCGTGGGGTTTCGCTGGAAACACCATATATTTT
CASSQSWGFAGNTIYF
>TRBV27|-|-|TRBJ1-1
TGTGCCAGCAGTGAGGACTGGGAAACTGAAGCTTTCTTT
CASSEDWETEAFF
>TRBV14|TRBD2|-|TRBJ2-4
TGTGCCAGCAGCCCGGGGGGCGGGAGGTTCGACATTCAGTACTTC
CASSPGGGRFDIQYF
>TRBV28|-|-|TRBJ1-5
TGTGCCAGCAGGCTTTTCCCAAATCAGCCCCAGCATTTT
CASRLFPNQPQHF
>TRBV15|TRBD1|-|TRBJ2-6
TGTGCCACCAGCAGCCCCGGGACAGGGGCCGGGGCCAACGTCCTGACTTTC
CATSSPGTGAGANVLTF
>TRBV6-5|TRBD2|-|TRBJ2-7
TGTGCCAGTTCAGCGGGGTCCTACGAGCAGTACTTC
CASSAGSYEQYF
>TRBV5-1|-|-|TRBJ2-1
TGCGCCAGCAGCTTGGCTGGCCAGCGGGTATACAATGAGCAGTTCTTC
CASSLAGQRVYNEQFF
>TRBV18|-|once|TRBJ1-1
TGTGCCAGCTCACGAACAGGGAACACTGAAGCTTTCTTT
CASSRTGNTEAFF
>TRBV19|-|few|TRBJ1-2
TGTGCCAGTAGTATAGGGACAGTTCCTGGCTACACCTTC
CASSIGTVPGYTF
>TRBV7-9|TRBD1|-|TRBJ1-1
TGTGCCAGCAGCTGGACAGACAGGGGGAACACTGAAGCTTTCTTT
CASSWTDRGNTEAFF
>TRBV6-1|-|-|TRBJ2-2
TGTGCCAGCAGGGACCTCGTAGGGGCCGGGGAGCTGTTTTTT
CASRDLVGAGELFF
>TRBV11-2|-|-|TRBJ2-2
TGTGCCAGCAGCTTAAGTCTCACCGGGGAGCTGTTTTTT
CASSLSLTGELFF
>TRBV5-6|-|-|TRBJ1-5
TGTGCCAGCAGCTTGTGGGGGGGTAGGCAGCCCCAGCATTTT
CASSLWGGRQPQHF
>TRBV5-8|TRBD2|-|TRBJ2-5
TGTGCCAGCACCCTTAGCGGGGTACTGGAGACCCAGTACTTC
CASTLSGVLETQYF
>TRBV20-1|-|-|TRBJ2-1
TGCAGTGTACAGGAAACAAATGAGCAGTTCTTC
CSVQETNEQFF
>TRBV6-5|TRBD2|-|TRBJ2-1
TGTGCCAGCAGTTATTCTAGCGGAAACTACAATGAGCAGTTCTTC
CASSYSSGNYNEQFF
>TRBV2|-|few|TRBJ1-1
TGTGCCAGCAAGGAGGGGAATGAAGCTTTCTTT
CASKEGNEAFF
>TRBV15|-|-|TRBJ1-2
TGTGCCACCAGCAGAGACAGGAACTCCTATGGCTACACCTTC
CATSRDRNSYGYTF
>TRBV19|-|few|TRBJ2-4
TGTGCCAGTAGTATAAGGAACAGCCCGGCAGCCAAAAACATTCAGTACTTC
CASSIRNSPAAKNIQYF
>TRBV7-9|-|-|TRBJ1-1
TGTGCCAGCAGCGGAGGGGCCTCCCGGTCGGGAACTGAAGCTTTCTTT
CASSGGASRSGTEAFF
>TRBV2|-|-|TRBJ2-5
TGTGCCAGCAGTGAAGGCACCCAGTACTTC
CASSEGTQYF
>TRBV7-2|TRBD2|-|TRBJ2-7
TGTGCCAGCAGACGACTAGCGGAGAGCTCCTACGAGCAGTACTTC
CASRRLAESSYEQYF